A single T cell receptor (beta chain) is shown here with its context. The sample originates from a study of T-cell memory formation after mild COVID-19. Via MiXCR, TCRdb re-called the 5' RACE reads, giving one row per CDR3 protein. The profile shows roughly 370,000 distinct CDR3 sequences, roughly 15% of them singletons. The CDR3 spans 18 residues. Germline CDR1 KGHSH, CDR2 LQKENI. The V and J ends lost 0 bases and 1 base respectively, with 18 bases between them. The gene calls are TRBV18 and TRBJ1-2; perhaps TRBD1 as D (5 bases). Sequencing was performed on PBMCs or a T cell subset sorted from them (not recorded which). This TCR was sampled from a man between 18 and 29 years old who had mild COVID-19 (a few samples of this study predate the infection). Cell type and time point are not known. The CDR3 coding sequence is TGTGCCAGCTCACCACCGCAAACAGGAGAGGCTTTTAACTATGGCTACACCTTC. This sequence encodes CASSPPQTGEAFNYGYTF.